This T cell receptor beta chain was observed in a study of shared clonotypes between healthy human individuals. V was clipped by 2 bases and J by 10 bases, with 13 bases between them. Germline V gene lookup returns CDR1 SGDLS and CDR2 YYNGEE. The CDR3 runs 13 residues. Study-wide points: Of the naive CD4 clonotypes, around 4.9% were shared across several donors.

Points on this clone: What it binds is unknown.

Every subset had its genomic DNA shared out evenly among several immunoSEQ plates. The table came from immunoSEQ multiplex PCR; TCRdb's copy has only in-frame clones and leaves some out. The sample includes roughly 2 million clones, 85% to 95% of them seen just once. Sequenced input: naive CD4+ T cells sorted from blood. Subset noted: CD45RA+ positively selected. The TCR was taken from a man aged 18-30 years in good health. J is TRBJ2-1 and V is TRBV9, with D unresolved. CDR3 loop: CASSVDGKTEQFF. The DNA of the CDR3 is TGTGCCAGCAGCGTTGACGGCAAAACGGAGCAGTTCTTC.